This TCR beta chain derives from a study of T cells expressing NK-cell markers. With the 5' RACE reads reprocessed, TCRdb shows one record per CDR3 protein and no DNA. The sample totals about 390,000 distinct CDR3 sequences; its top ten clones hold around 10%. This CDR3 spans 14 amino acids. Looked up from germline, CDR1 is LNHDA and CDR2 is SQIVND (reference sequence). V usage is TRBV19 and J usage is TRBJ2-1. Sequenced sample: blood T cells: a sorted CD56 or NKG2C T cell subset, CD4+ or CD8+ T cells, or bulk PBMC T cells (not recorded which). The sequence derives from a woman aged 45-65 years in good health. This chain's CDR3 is CASSIGAAYNEQFF.